These T cell receptor beta chains were read from a single sample in a study of OX40 agonist ivuxolimab in advanced cancers. Sequenced by immunoSEQ multiplex PCR; TCRdb stores in-frame clones only, minus some. Of over 70,000 clones in the sample, 90% to 95% were seen once. The sample consisted of CD4+ or CD8+ T cells sorted from blood, taken in a trial of the OX40 agonist ivuxolimab. The receptor source for this set is an adult with an advanced solid tumor such as melanoma, head and neck, liver or kidney cancer. The CDR3 runs from the conserved cysteine through the conserved F or W. D genes are given only for firm matches.

CDR3 DNA: TGTGCCAGCAGCTCAGGGGGATCCACTAGCGGGGGCTTCTACAATGAGCAGTTCTTC; CDR3 protein: CASSSGGSTSGGFYNEQFF; J gene: TRBJ2-1; D gene: TRBD2; V gene: TRBV7-9
CDR3 DNA: TGTGCCAGCAGCCCGGGACAGGGTACCGGCTACACCTTC; CDR3 protein: CASSPGQGTGYTF; J gene: TRBJ1-2; D gene: TRBD1; V gene: TRBV7-9
CDR3 DNA: TGCGCCAGCAGCTTGGGACAGGGGAGTAATGAGCAGTTCTTC; CDR3 protein: CASSLGQGSNEQFF; J gene: TRBJ2-1; D gene: TRBD1; V gene: TRBV5-1
CDR3 DNA: TGTGCCAGCAGCTTCGCCGGGAGGAGCACAGATACGCAGTATTTT; CDR3 protein: CASSFAGRSTDTQYF; J gene: TRBJ2-3; D gene: TRBD2; V gene: TRBV7-9
CDR3 DNA: TGTGCCAGTAGTATTAGGGGCGGTGCCACTGAAGCTTTCTTT; CDR3 protein: CASSIRGGATEAFF; J gene: TRBJ1-1; D gene: -; V gene: TRBV19
CDR3 DNA: TGCGCCAGCAGCCGAGGCGGGAGGGGCGGGAGTCATGGCTACACCTTC; CDR3 protein: CASSRGGRGGSHGYTF; J gene: TRBJ1-2; D gene: -; V gene: TRBV4-3
CDR3 DNA: TGTGCCAGCCTCTCGGTGACTAGCGGGAGAGCCAAAAACATTCAGTACTTC; CDR3 protein: CASLSVTSGRAKNIQYF; J gene: TRBJ2-4; D gene: TRBD2; V gene: TRBV28
CDR3 DNA: TGCGCCAGCAGCCCCTACTATACCCACAATGAGCAGTTCTTC; CDR3 protein: CASSPYYTHNEQFF; J gene: TRBJ2-1; D gene: -; V gene: TRBV4-3
CDR3 DNA: TGTGCCAGTAGTATCGGAATCTCCTATAATTCACCCCTCCACTTT; CDR3 protein: CASSIGISYNSPLHF; J gene: TRBJ1-6; D gene: -; V gene: TRBV19
CDR3 DNA: TGTGCCAGCAGCTTAGGAGGGGACAACACTGAAGCTTTCTTT; CDR3 protein: CASSLGGDNTEAFF; J gene: TRBJ1-1; D gene: -; V gene: TRBV11-2
CDR3 DNA: TGTGCCAGTAGTCCGGGAAGATGGGTCGGAAACTATGGCTACACCTTC; CDR3 protein: CASSPGRWVGNYGYTF; J gene: TRBJ1-2; D gene: -; V gene: TRBV19
CDR3 DNA: TGCGCCAGCAGCCTGAACTCAGGGGGCTACACCTTC; CDR3 protein: CASSLNSGGYTF; J gene: TRBJ1-2; D gene: -; V gene: TRBV5-1
CDR3 DNA: TGTGCCAGCTGGACTAGCGGAGGTCCTAGCACAGATACGCAGTATTTT; CDR3 protein: CASWTSGGPSTDTQYF; J gene: TRBJ2-3; D gene: TRBD2; V gene: TRBV28
CDR3 DNA: TGTGCCAGCAGCGTAAGCGTTGGGGTCGAGCAGTACTTC; CDR3 protein: CASSVSVGVEQYF; J gene: TRBJ2-7; D gene: -; V gene: TRBV11-2
CDR3 DNA: TGTGCCAGCAGTAGAAGGCAGGCCGCAACTAATGAAAAACTGTTTTTT; CDR3 protein: CASSRRQAATNEKLFF; J gene: TRBJ1-4; D gene: -; V gene: TRBV6-6
CDR3 DNA: TGCGCCAGCAGCCAAGATCGGCAGGGAGGATACGAGCAGTACTTC; CDR3 protein: CASSQDRQGGYEQYF; J gene: TRBJ2-7; D gene: -; V gene: TRBV4-3
CDR3 DNA: TGCGCCAGCAGCCCAAGGGGCGGTGACTATGGCTACACCTTC; CDR3 protein: CASSPRGGDYGYTF; J gene: TRBJ1-2; D gene: -; V gene: TRBV5-1
CDR3 DNA: TGTGCCAGCAGCTACGGTTCGGGGGGGAACACTGAAGCTTTCTTT; CDR3 protein: CASSYGSGGNTEAFF; J gene: TRBJ1-1; D gene: -; V gene: TRBV6-5
CDR3 DNA: TGTGCCAGCAGTTTCAGGGGCTCCACCTACGAGCAGTACTTC; CDR3 protein: CASSFRGSTYEQYF; J gene: TRBJ2-7; D gene: -; V gene: TRBV28
CDR3 DNA: TGTGCCAGCAGCTTAGATCCTGGAGCTGAGCAGTTCTTC; CDR3 protein: CASSLDPGAEQFF; J gene: TRBJ2-1; D gene: -; V gene: TRBV11-2
CDR3 DNA: TGCAGCGTTCAAGGAGTCACCTACAATGAGCAGTTCTTC; CDR3 protein: CSVQGVTYNEQFF; J gene: TRBJ2-1; D gene: -; V gene: TRBV29-1
CDR3 DNA: TGTGCCAGCAGCCCCCTCACCGGGGAGCTGTTTTTT; CDR3 protein: CASSPLTGELFF; J gene: TRBJ2-2; D gene: -; V gene: TRBV9
CDR3 DNA: TGTGCCAGTAGTATAGTACGGACAAACACTGAAGCTTTCTTT; CDR3 protein: CASSIVRTNTEAFF; J gene: TRBJ1-1; D gene: -; V gene: TRBV19
CDR3 DNA: TGTGCCAGCAGTTACTCGGGGTATGGGAACACTGAAGCTTTCTTT; CDR3 protein: CASSYSGYGNTEAFF; J gene: TRBJ1-1; D gene: -; V gene: TRBV6-5
CDR3 DNA: TGTGCCATCAGTGGTGGACAGGGCCTTGACTCTGGAAACACCATATATTTT; CDR3 protein: CAISGGQGLDSGNTIYF; J gene: TRBJ1-3; D gene: TRBD1; V gene: TRBV10-3
CDR3 DNA: TGTGCCAGCAGTCCCCAGGGACTAGCGGGGACCTCGAACACCGGGGAGCTGTTTTTT; CDR3 protein: CASSPQGLAGTSNTGELFF; J gene: TRBJ2-2; D gene: TRBD2; V gene: TRBV27
CDR3 DNA: TGTGCCAGCAGTTTTGTGCCGGGACCCTACGAGCAGTACTTC; CDR3 protein: CASSFVPGPYEQYF; J gene: TRBJ2-7; D gene: -; V gene: TRBV27
CDR3 DNA: TGCGCCAGCAGCCCGGGCCCGAACACCGGGGAGCTGTTTTTT; CDR3 protein: CASSPGPNTGELFF; J gene: TRBJ2-2; D gene: -; V gene: TRBV4-1
CDR3 DNA: TGTGCCAGCAGTGAAGTGGGTAGCAATCAGCCCCAGCATTTT; CDR3 protein: CASSEVGSNQPQHF; J gene: TRBJ1-5; D gene: -; V gene: TRBV6-1
CDR3 DNA: TGTGCCAGCAGCTTAAACGACAATGAGCAGTTCTTC; CDR3 protein: CASSLNDNEQFF; J gene: TRBJ2-1; D gene: -; V gene: TRBV7-2
CDR3 DNA: TGCGCCAGCAGCCCCGGTCGACAGGGGTTGAAAAACATTCAGTACTTC; CDR3 protein: CASSPGRQGLKNIQYF; J gene: TRBJ2-4; D gene: TRBD1; V gene: TRBV4-1
CDR3 DNA: TGTGCCAGCAGCTCCCCGCAGGGGGACGAGCAGTACTTC; CDR3 protein: CASSSPQGDEQYF; J gene: TRBJ2-7; D gene: TRBD1; V gene: TRBV11-2
CDR3 DNA: TGTGCCAGCACCCTGACTGGCACCCACGAGCAGTACTTC; CDR3 protein: CASTLTGTHEQYF; J gene: TRBJ2-7; D gene: -; V gene: TRBV28
CDR3 DNA: TGTGCCAGCAGCAGACCGACAGGGGGCTATTTGGATACGCAGTATTTT; CDR3 protein: CASSRPTGGYLDTQYF; J gene: TRBJ2-3; D gene: TRBD1; V gene: TRBV28
CDR3 DNA: TGCGCCAGCAGCCAAGAACCAATGGGACTGGAGACCCAGTACTTC; CDR3 protein: CASSQEPMGLETQYF; J gene: TRBJ2-5; D gene: -; V gene: TRBV4-1
CDR3 DNA: TGTGCCAGCAGAGAGACAGGGGGCTATGGCTACACCTTC; CDR3 protein: CASRETGGYGYTF; J gene: TRBJ1-2; D gene: TRBD1; V gene: TRBV6-1
CDR3 DNA: TGCAGCGTTATAACCAGCCTGAGCTCCTACAATGAGCAGTTCTTC; CDR3 protein: CSVITSLSSYNEQFF; J gene: TRBJ2-1; D gene: -; V gene: TRBV29-1
CDR3 DNA: TGCGCCAGCAGCCAAGATCCACTAGCGGGTTACAATGAGCAGTTCTTC; CDR3 protein: CASSQDPLAGYNEQFF; J gene: TRBJ2-1; D gene: TRBD2; V gene: TRBV4-3
CDR3 DNA: TGTGCCAGCAGTTTTCAGGGTTTCTACGAGCAGTACTTC; CDR3 protein: CASSFQGFYEQYF; J gene: TRBJ2-7; D gene: -; V gene: TRBV27